This T cell receptor (beta chain) was documented in a study of beta chain features in type 1 diabetes. For the study at large: Sorted cells numbering around 100,000,000 were examined across all samples.

The authors reverse transcribed all of the isolated RNA, so sequencing captured expressed TCRB transcripts. TCRdb's table, derived via immunoSEQ multiplex PCR, lists solely in-frame clones and lacks some. Found here are 350,000 to 450,000 clones, more than 13% of them singletons; the top ten hold about 0.019%. This clone was seen only a few times. Via the markers CD45RO/CCR7/CD25/CD127/CD95/CD27, stem cell-like memory, regulatory, central memory and naive CD4+ cells were sorted. Purity above 98% was achieved in all sorted populations. The sequence derives from a woman in her late teens or twenties in good health. The sample taken for sequencing was naive CD4+ T cells from blood.

The CDR3 DNA reads TGCGCCAGCAGCTTGAATCCTACGGGGTCCGGGGAGACCCAGTACTTC. Protein product: CASSLNPTGSGETQYF. The genes are TRBV5-1 and TRBJ2-5; possibly TRBD2 for D (5 bases). CDR1 and CDR2 (germline): SGHRS, YFSETQ. The V gene lost 1 base and the J gene lost 5 bases, with 18 bases spanning the gap. The CDR3 extends over 16 amino acids.